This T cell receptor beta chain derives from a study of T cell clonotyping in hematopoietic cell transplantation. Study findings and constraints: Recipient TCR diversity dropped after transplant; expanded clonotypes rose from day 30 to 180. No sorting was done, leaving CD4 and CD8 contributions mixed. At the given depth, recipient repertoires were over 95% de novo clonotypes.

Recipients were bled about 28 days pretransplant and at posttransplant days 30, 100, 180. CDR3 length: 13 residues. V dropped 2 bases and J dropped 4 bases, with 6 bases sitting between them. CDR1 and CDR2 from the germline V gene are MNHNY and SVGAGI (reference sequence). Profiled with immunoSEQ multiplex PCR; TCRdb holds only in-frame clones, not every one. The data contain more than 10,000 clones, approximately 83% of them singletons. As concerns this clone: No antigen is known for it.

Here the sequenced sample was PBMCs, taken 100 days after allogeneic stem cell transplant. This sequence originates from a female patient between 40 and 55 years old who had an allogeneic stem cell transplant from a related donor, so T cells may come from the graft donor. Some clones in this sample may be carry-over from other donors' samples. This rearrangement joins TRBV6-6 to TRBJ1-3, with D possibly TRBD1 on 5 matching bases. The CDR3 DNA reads TGTGCCAGCAGTTACCGGACAGGAAACACCATATATTTT. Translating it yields CASSYRTGNTIYF.